This entry describes one T cell receptor beta chain. What it binds is unknown. The record originates from a study of cytomegalovirus exposure and HLA in healthy donors. General study findings and limits: First-cohort TCR clusters tended to co-occur in the 120 or so validation repertoires, a later analysis found. A classifier reportedly called cytomegalovirus status with high sensitivity and specificity. In vitro data verified a few CMV-associated chains as specific for CMV antigens.

The V and J ends lost 6 bases and 5 bases, in that order; junction bases with no gene match: 5. The CDR3 runs to 13 residues. Germline CDR1 MDHEN, CDR2 SYDVKM. Profiling relied on immunoSEQ multiplex PCR, and the TCRdb table lists in-frame clones only, not all of them. The sample holds more than 110,000 clones, 88% seen once. The study drew the donors from its roughly 110-subject validation cohort, separate from the roughly 710-subject first cohort. Sequencing was performed on PBMCs. This receptor was identified in a woman aged 18 to 35 in good health and CMV-seropositive. The V and J genes are TRBV28 and TRBJ1-2, with 8 bases fitting TRBD1. The CDR3 protein is CASRFRQGYGYTF. The CDR3 nucleotides read TGTGCCAGCAGATTTCGACAGGGGTATGGCTACACCTTC.